This T cell receptor (beta chain) comes out of a study of T cells after yellow fever vaccination. The study made its TCR cDNA through 5'RACE template switching. That step introduced a universal primer site along with UMIs. TCRdb fed the 5' RACE reads into MiXCR, producing one record per CDR3 protein. The table records roughly 300,000 distinct CDR3 sequences, roughly 8.3% of them present only once. Study-wide points: Booster sampling recovered most clones from primary vaccination (roughly 97% CD4, approximately 90% CD8). A minor fraction of clonotypes spanned both CD4 and CD8 compartments. Weaker overall, the secondary response nonetheless peaked faster (day 5 versus 15).

Only a few counts were recorded for this clonotype. Its antigen is not known. The sequence came from a man between 18 and 29 years old who received the YFV17D yellow fever vaccine. Sequencing was performed on PBMCs, taken about 41 days after the first yellow fever vaccination.

The CDR3 loop reads CATTGGSQETQYF. Here the CDR3 DNA reads TGTGCCACCACGGGTGGAAGCCAAGAGACCCAGTACTTC. The chain links TRBV11-2 to TRBJ2-5; D is undetermined. The V end was cut by 10 bases, the J end by 1 base, with 13 bases between. Germline CDR1 and CDR2: SGHAT and FQNNGV. The length of the CDR3 is 13 residues.